The 9 T cell receptor beta chains below were found in one sample sequenced in a study of blood T cells in healthy people across ages. For the second PCR, which ran for roughly 6 to 11 cycles, a sample-barcoded 5' primer and a J-beta primer mix were used. TCRdb independently ran MiXCR on the 5' RACE reads; one entry per CDR3 protein. Among 600,000 to 850,000 distinct CDR3 sequences listed, more than 40% were seen once. Sequences were obtained from blood. Every receptor here comes from an older woman in good health.

This clonotype has at least ten counts. The CDR3 nucleotides are TGTGCCAGCAGCTTAATGAGGTCCTCGGGTCAAGGGTACAATGAGCAGTTCTTC. Its translation is CASSLMRSSGQGYNEQFF. The V call is TRBV7-3, the J call TRBJ2-1; D unresolved. Germline lookup yields CDR1 SGHTA and CDR2 FQGTGA. The length of the CDR3 is 18 residues. The germline V and J ends were trimmed by 1 base and 4 bases, with 20 bases remaining between them.

The genes are TRBV7-3 and TRBJ2-3, with TRBD2 matching over 12 bases. The germline CDR1 and CDR2 sequences are SGHTA and FQGTGA. Unmatched junction bases numbered 10, after V lost 8 bases and J lost 1 base. This CDR3 comprises 17 residues. CDR3 bases: TGTGCCAGCGGATCTAGCGGGGGGGCAGGTCGCACAGATACGCAGTATTTT. The encoded protein is CASGSSGGAGRTDTQYF.

This clonotype was seen only a few times. V and J are TRBV18 and TRBJ2-5; no clear D. V lost 6 bases and J lost 2, with 13 bases in between. The CDR3 loop spans 14 amino acids. Per germline, CDR1 KGHSH and CDR2 LQKENI. CDR3 bases: TGTGCCAGCTCCCCCCAGGTTACTCAAGAGACCCAGTACTTC. Translated: CASSPQVTQETQYF.

In this sample, this clonotype turned up many times. The chain uses TRBV13 and TRBJ2-1; the match to TRBD2 covers 11 bases. Germline V gives CDR1 PRHDT, CDR2 FYEKMQ (reference sequence). The CDR3 totals 16 residues. V lost 1 base and J lost 4; bases outside the gene matches: 3. CDR3 amino acids: CASSLASGRFYNEQFF. CDR3 DNA sequence: TGTGCCAGCAGCTTAGCTAGCGGGAGGTTTTACAATGAGCAGTTCTTC. Supplemented by reference TRBV13 and TRBJ2-1, the full variable domain reads AAGVIQSPRHLIKEKRETATLKCYPIPRHDTVYWYQQGPGQDPQFLISFYEKMQSDKGSIPDRFSAQQFSDYHSELNMSSLELGDSALYFCASSLASGRFYNEQFFGPGTRLTVL.

V gene TRBV19 combines with J gene TRBJ2-5; D is ambiguous. The CDR3 length is 15 residues. Germline-derived CDR1 and CDR2 are LNHDA and SQIVND (reference sequence). The V gene lost 4 bases and the J gene lost 7 bases, with 19 bases spanning the gap. DNA of the CDR3: TGTGCCAGTAGTAAAACAGCCGGATCCTTAGGGACCCAGTACTTC. This codes for CASSKTAGSLGTQYF.

V gene TRBV9 combines with J gene TRBJ2-1; 7 bases fit TRBD2. The germline gives CDR1 SGDLS, CDR2 YYNGEE. This CDR3 region has 16 residues. The J segment lost 4 bases and the V segment lost 1 base, leaving 8 bases of the junction unmatched. CDR3 residues: CASSVQPSGLYNEQFF. The CDR3 bases are TGTGCCAGCAGCGTACAGCCTAGCGGACTATACAATGAGCAGTTCTTC.

This chain connects TRBV25-1 to TRBJ1-2; a weak D match, TRBD1 (5 bases). V lost 7 bases to trimming and J lost 4 bases, with 19 bases between them. Germline CDR1 reads MGHDK; CDR2 reads SYGVNS. This CDR3 spans 15 amino acids. CDR3 coding DNA: TGTGCCAGCAAAAATGGTTGTAGGGGTCGCTATGGCTACACCTTC. It yields the protein CASKNGCRGRYGYTF.

The rearrangement links TRBV20-1 to TRBJ2-7; D remains unclear. The ends were cut back, 3 bases at V and 4 bases at J, with 13 bases in the middle. The CDR3 consists of 13 residues. The germline CDR1 and CDR2 sequences are DFQATT and SNEGSKA (reference sequence). The CDR3 coding sequence is TGCAGTGCTAGGATACCACGAACTTACGAGCAGTACTTC. Amino acids: CSARIPRTYEQYF.

V is TRBV18 and J is TRBJ1-1, with D unresolved. Trimming removed 2 bases from V and 4 bases from J, with 8 bases in between. CDR3 length: 13 amino acids. Germline CDR1 and CDR2: KGHSH and LQKENI. CDR3: CASSPGIGTEAFF. CDR3 coding DNA: TGTGCCAGCTCACCAGGGATCGGCACTGAAGCTTTCTTT.